Reported below is one T cell receptor beta chain. The sample originates from a study of T cells in Graves' hyperthyroidism and ophthalmopathy. Amplification of TCR beta CDR3 regions used RNA as the template. RT-PCR in the first round (using the HTBI primer set) targeted the TCR CDR3. TCRdb recomputed calls from the multiplex PCR reads with MiXCR, one row per CDR3 protein. This table holds hundreds of thousands of distinct CDR3 sequences, roughly 15% found once. CDR1 and CDR2 (germline): SGDLS, YYNGEE. This CDR3 comprises 13 residues. Trimming took off 4 bases at V and 0 bases at J, with 4 bases between the two ends.

The genes are TRBV9 and TRBJ2-2; D is uncertain. This receptor was taken from a woman aged 25 to 39 with Graves' hyperthyroidism. The sequencing sample was made of blood. The CDR3 DNA sequence: TGTGCCAGCAGCAGTTCGAACACCGGGGAGCTGTTTTTT. The encoded protein is CASSSSNTGELFF.